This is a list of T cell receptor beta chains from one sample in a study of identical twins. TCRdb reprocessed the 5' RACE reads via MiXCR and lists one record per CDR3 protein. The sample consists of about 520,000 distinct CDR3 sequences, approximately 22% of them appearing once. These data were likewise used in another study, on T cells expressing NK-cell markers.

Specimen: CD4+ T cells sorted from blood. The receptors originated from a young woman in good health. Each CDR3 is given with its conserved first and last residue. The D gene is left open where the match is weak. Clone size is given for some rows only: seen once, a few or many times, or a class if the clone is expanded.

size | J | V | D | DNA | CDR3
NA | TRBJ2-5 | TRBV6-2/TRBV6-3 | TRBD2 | TGTGCCAGCAGTTACCTTATTCTGACCGGGACTAGCGGGAGAGGGGAGACCCAGTACTTC | CASSYLILTGTSGRGETQYF
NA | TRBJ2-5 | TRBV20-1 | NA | TGCAGTGCTGGGGGCAGGGGGACCCAGTACTTC | CSAGGRGTQYF
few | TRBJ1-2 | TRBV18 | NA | TGTGCCAGCTCACCAGACGTTAACTATGGCTACACCTTC | CASSPDVNYGYTF
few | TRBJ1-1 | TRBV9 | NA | TGTGCCAGCAGCTCACGCGGGGAATTAGGCGAAGCTTTCTTT | CASSSRGELGEAFF
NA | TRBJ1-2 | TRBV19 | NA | TGTGCCAGTAGTAAAGATCGTGGCTACACCTTC | CASSKDRGYTF
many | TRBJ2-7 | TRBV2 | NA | TGTGCCAGCAGTGAAGGTCCCTACGAGCAGTACTTC | CASSEGPYEQYF
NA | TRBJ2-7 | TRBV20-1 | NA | TGCAGTGCTCGGGGTCGTTCCCACGAGCAGTACTTC | CSARGRSHEQYF
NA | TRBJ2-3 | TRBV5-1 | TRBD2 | TGCGCCAGCAGCGGCGGGGGAGTGGGAGATACGCAGTATTTT | CASSGGGVGDTQYF
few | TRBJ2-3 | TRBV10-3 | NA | TGTGCCATCCGGTCGTCGGCAGATACGCAGTATTTT | CAIRSSADTQYF
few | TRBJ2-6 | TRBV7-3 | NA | TGTGCCAGCAGCTTATACGGACAGAGCTCTGGGGCCAACGTCCTGACTTTC | CASSLYGQSSGANVLTF
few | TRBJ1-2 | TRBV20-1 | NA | TGCAGTGCTAGAGATCTGGAAACGGAATATTACGGCTACACCTTC | CSARDLETEYYGYTF
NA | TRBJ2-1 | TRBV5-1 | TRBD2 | TGCGCCAGCAGCGGAGCCGCGGGGGTTGAGCAGTTCTTC | CASSGAAGVEQFF
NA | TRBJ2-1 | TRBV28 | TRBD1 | TGTGCCAGCAGTTCCACAGGGGGGCCCTACAATGAGCAGTTCTTC | CASSSTGGPYNEQFF
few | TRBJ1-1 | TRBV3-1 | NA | TGTGCCAGCAGCCAATTCGATCGAAACACTGAAGCTTTCTTT | CASSQFDRNTEAFF
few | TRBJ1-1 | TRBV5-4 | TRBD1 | TGTGCCAGCAATCGGGACAGTAGGACTGAAGCTTTCTTT | CASNRDSRTEAFF
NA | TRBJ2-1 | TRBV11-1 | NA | TGTGCCAGCACCCGGCGAGATACTGGGGTTGAGCAGTTCTTC | CASTRRDTGVEQFF
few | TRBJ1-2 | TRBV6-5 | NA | TGTGCCAGCAGTTACTCGGACACCCTAAGGACCTATGGCTACACCTTC | CASSYSDTLRTYGYTF
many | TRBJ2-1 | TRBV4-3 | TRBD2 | TGCGCCAGCAGCCAGGGACTAGCGGGAGGGGGGCAGTTCTTC | CASSQGLAGGGQFF
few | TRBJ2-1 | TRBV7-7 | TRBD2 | TGTGCTAGCAGCTCCAACCTAGCGGGGGGTTTGGGTGAGCAGTTCTTC | CASSSNLAGGLGEQFF
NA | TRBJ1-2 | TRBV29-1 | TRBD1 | TGCAGCGTCGGGACAGGGGAGATTGGCTACACCTTC | CSVGTGEIGYTF
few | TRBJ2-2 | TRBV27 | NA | TGTGCCAGCAGTTTCGGGGACCGGGCCACCGGGGAGCTGTTTTTT | CASSFGDRATGELFF
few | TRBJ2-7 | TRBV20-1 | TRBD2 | TGCAGTGCTAGAGAAGCTAGCGGGTACTCCTACGAGCAGTACTTC | CSAREASGYSYEQYF
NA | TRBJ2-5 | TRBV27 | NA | TGTGCCAGCAGGCCGAGTGATGTCGGGGAGACCCAGTACTTC | CASRPSDVGETQYF
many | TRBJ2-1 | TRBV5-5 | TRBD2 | TGTGCCAGCAGCGGACCGGGACTAGTAAGTGAGCAGTTCTTC | CASSGPGLVSEQFF
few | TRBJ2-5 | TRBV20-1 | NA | TGCAGTGCTCCCAGAACTGATAAGGGGGAGACCCAGTACTTC | CSAPRTDKGETQYF
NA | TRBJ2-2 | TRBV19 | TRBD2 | TGTGCCAGTAGTATTCATAGCGGGAGAAACACCGGGGAGCTGTTTTTT | CASSIHSGRNTGELFF
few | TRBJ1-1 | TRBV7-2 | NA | TGTGCCAGCAGCTTATCGGTTGCCACTGAAGCTTTCTTT | CASSLSVATEAFF
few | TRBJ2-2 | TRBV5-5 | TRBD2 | TGTGCCAGCAGCCAAACTAGCGGGAGCTCCACCGGGGAGCTGTTTTTT | CASSQTSGSSTGELFF
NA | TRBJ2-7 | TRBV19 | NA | TGTGCCAGTAGTATCTCGGTCCCCCTCCGTGCGCCGTACGAGCAGTACTTC | CASSISVPLRAPYEQYF
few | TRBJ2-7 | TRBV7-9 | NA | TGTGCCAGCAGAGACAGCACATCCTACGAGCAGTACTTC | CASRDSTSYEQYF
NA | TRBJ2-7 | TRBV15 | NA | TGTGCCACCAGCAGAGTCCTTGCAGGGAGTCGCGAGCAGTACTTC | CATSRVLAGSREQYF
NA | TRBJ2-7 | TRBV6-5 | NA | TGTGCCAGCAGTTACACCTCCCCAGGGCGCGACGAGCAGTACTTC | CASSYTSPGRDEQYF
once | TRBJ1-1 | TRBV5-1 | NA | TGCGCCAGCAGCTTGATAGGGAGTCGTGTCACTGAAGCTTTCTTT | CASSLIGSRVTEAFF
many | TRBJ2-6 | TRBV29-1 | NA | TGCAGCGTTGGAGCATTTTCTGGGGCCAACGTCCTGACTTTC | CSVGAFSGANVLTF
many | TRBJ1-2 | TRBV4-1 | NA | TGCGCCAGCAGCTCGCCCGGGGGGGACTATGGCTACACCTTC | CASSSPGGDYGYTF
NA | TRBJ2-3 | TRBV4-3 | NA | TGCGCCAGCAGCCAAGACCGAAGCGCTGATACGCAGTATTTT | CASSQDRSADTQYF
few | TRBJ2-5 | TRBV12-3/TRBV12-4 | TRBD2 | TGTGCCAGCAGTTTCGGGCTAGCGGGGAGAGAGACCCAGTACTTC | CASSFGLAGRETQYF
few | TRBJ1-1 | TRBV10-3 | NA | TGTGCCATCAGTGAAACAGGTGAAGCTTTCTTT | CAISETGEAFF
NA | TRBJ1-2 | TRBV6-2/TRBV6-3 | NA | TGTGCCAGCAGTTTTCAGGCCGCTAACTATGGCTACACCTTC | CASSFQAANYGYTF
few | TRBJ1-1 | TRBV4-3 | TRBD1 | TGCGCCAGCAGCAAGACAGGGATCCACACTGAAGCTTTCTTT | CASSKTGIHTEAFF
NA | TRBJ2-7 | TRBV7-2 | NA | TGTGCCAGCAGCTTAGCAGACCCCCAGACGTACGAGCAGTACTTC | CASSLADPQTYEQYF
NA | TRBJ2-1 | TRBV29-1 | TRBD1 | TGCAGCGTCCCCGGGACAGGGAGCTCCTACAATGAGCAGTTCTTC | CSVPGTGSSYNEQFF
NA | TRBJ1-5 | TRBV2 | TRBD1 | TGTGCCAGCACCACGGACAGGGTAAGCAATCAGCCCCAGCATTTT | CASTTDRVSNQPQHF
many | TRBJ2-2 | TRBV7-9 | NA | TGTGCCAGCAGCCCCGGACGGACCGGGGAGCTGTTTTTT | CASSPGRTGELFF
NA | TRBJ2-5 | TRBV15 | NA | TGTGCCACCAGCAGCTTGGGGGAGACCCAGTACTTC | CATSSLGETQYF